This paragraph covers one TCR beta chain sequence. What it binds is unknown. The data originate from a study of T cells in lung cancer brain metastases. Trimming cost V 2 bases and J 5 bases, with 18 bases left between them. The CDR3 totals 15 residues. Germline values: CDR1 GTSNPN, CDR2 SVGIG (reference sequence). This table comes from immunoSEQ multiplex PCR, and its TCRdb copy is limited to in-frame clones, with some not included. The table records around 2,300 clones, about 90% of them present only once. Study-level results: DNA fragmentation in FFPE samples may have prevented full retrieval of the infiltrating T cell repertoire.

The material sequenced was tumor tissue from a brain metastasis. The V and J genes are TRBV30 and TRBJ2-5; no firm D call. The receptor was isolated from a man aged 70 or older with non-small cell lung cancer that had spread to the brain. The DNA of the CDR3 is TGTGCCTGGAGTAAAGCAGCGTCTTTTCAGGAGACCCAGTACTTC. Translation: CAWSKAASFQETQYF.